A single T cell receptor beta chain is shown here with its context. The table came from immunoSEQ multiplex PCR; TCRdb's copy has only in-frame clones and leaves some out. Seen here are 150,000 to 200,000 clones, 80% to 90% observed once, and the top ten hold around 8.2%. The data originate from a study of blood T cell repertoires in COVID-19. The CDR3 is 13 residues long. Trimming removed 5 bases from V and 1 base from J, with 8 bases in between. The TCR was taken from a man aged 55 to 70 with acute or convalescent COVID-19. Sequences were obtained from peripheral blood. The rearrangement joins TRBV12-3 or TRBV12-4 to TRBJ1-1; no firm D call. This CDR3 reads CASSQTENTEAFF. The CDR3 region has the DNA TGTGCCAGCAGTCAGACTGAGAACACTGAAGCTTTCTTT.